The rows below give T cell receptor beta chains drawn from one sample of a study of glioma-infiltrating T cells after dendritic cell vaccination. TCRdb's copy holds only in-frame clones and misses some; the assay was immunoSEQ multiplex PCR. The table has tens of thousands of clones, roughly 77% seen once. The sequencing used blood, collected after dendritic cell vaccination. The receptors originated from a human donor with glioblastoma. Each CDR3 is given with its conserved first and last residue. D genes are given only for firm matches. Some rows have no size entry. The others give once, few or many, or a class for an expanded clone.

clone_size j_call d_call v_call cdr3_aa cdr3_nt
. TRBJ1-5 . TRBV7-9 CASSLGTEQPQHF TGTGCCAGCAGCTTAGGAACAGAACAGCCCCAGCATTTT
. TRBJ1-4 TRBD1 TRBV4-1 CASSRSGTGGEKLFF TGCGCCAGCAGCCGGTCCGGGACAGGGGGTGAAAAACTGTTTTTT
. TRBJ2-1 TRBD2 TRBV5-1 CASSFSTSGVNEQFF TGCGCCAGCAGCTTTTCGACTAGCGGGGTCAATGAGCAGTTCTTC
few TRBJ2-7 . TRBV6-1 CASNSAQGYEQYF TGTGCCAGCAATTCTGCACAGGGATACGAGCAGTACTTC
. TRBJ1-1 . TRBV12-5 CASGPQGNTEAFF TGTGCTAGTGGTCCCCAGGGGAACACTGAAGCTTTCTTT
. TRBJ1-2 . TRBV6-1 CASSRAGINYGYTF TGTGCCAGCAGTCGAGCGGGCATTAACTATGGCTACACCTTC
. TRBJ2-3 . TRBV7-2 CASSLESLNTQYF TGTGCCAGCAGCTTAGAGTCTCTAAATACGCAGTATTTT
. TRBJ1-2 TRBD1 TRBV15 CATSRDGRGEVGYTF TGTGCCACCAGCAGAGACGGCAGGGGGGAGGTTGGCTACACCTTC
. TRBJ1-2 TRBD1 TRBV4-1 CASSQDDRGDVGYTF TGCGCCAGCAGCCAAGATGACAGGGGGGATGTCGGCTACACCTTC
. TRBJ2-7 TRBD1 TRBV19 CASGDGTGTREQYF TGTGCCAGTGGTGATGGGACAGGGACAAGGGAGCAGTACTTC
. TRBJ2-7 . TRBV10-3 CAISELASGKEQYF TGTGCCATCAGTGAACTAGCAAGCGGTAAGGAGCAGTACTTC
. TRBJ2-2 TRBD2 TRBV4-2 CASSQVAGGTGELFF TGTGCCAGCAGCCAAGTAGCGGGGGGGACCGGGGAGCTGTTTTTT
. TRBJ1-1 . TRBV25-1 CASSARQDVNTEAFF TGTGCCAGCAGTGCAAGACAGGATGTGAACACTGAAGCTTTCTTT
. TRBJ1-2 . TRBV30 CAWSSSLRDTISELYGYTF TGTGCCTGGAGTTCAAGTTTAAGGGACACCATTTCGGAACTCTATGGCTACACCTTC
. TRBJ2-1 . TRBV5-6 CASSIQGTDEQFF TGTGCCAGCAGCATACAGGGTACGGATGAGCAGTTCTTC
. TRBJ1-4 . TRBV5-1 CASSLSGATNEKLFF TGCGCCAGCAGCTTGTCAGGGGCAACTAATGAAAAACTGTTTTTT
. TRBJ1-1 . TRBV29-1 CSVEFKQGQSNTEAFF TGCAGCGTTGAATTCAAGCAGGGCCAGTCGAACACTGAAGCTTTCTTT
. TRBJ2-1 . TRBV19 CASRPGSSYNEQFF TGTGCCAGTAGACCCGGGAGCTCCTACAATGAGCAGTTCTTC
few TRBJ2-2 TRBD1 TRBV30 CAWRDRGRRYTGELFF TGTGCCTGGAGGGACAGGGGGCGTCGGTACACCGGGGAGCTGTTTTTT
. TRBJ1-2 TRBD1 TRBV6-1 CASSEGLRQGGYTF TGTGCCAGCAGTGAAGGATTGCGACAGGGGGGCTACACCTTC
once TRBJ1-4 . TRBV19 CATARATNEKLFF TGTGCCACCGCTCGAGCAACTAATGAAAAACTGTTTTTT
few TRBJ2-5 . TRBV5-8 CASSISDRQETQYF TGTGCCAGCAGCATCTCCGACAGGCAAGAGACCCAGTACTTC
few TRBJ2-1 . TRBV4-2 CASSRGGDLINEQFF TGTGCCAGCAGCCGAGGGGGGGATCTGATCAATGAGCAGTTCTTC
. TRBJ2-1 . TRBV15 CATSRDGGTFYNEQFF TGTGCCACCAGCAGAGATGGCGGGACCTTTTACAATGAGCAGTTCTTC
. TRBJ2-1 TRBD2 TRBV9 CASSLGLAGNEQFF TGTGCCAGCAGCCTCGGACTAGCGGGGAATGAGCAGTTCTTC
. TRBJ1-4 . TRBV19 CASSGQSNEKLFF TGTGCCAGTAGCGGACAGAGTAATGAAAAACTGTTTTTT
. TRBJ2-1 . TRBV10-1 CASSVGGTQQFF TGCGCCAGCAGTGTTGGAGGGACCCAGCAGTTCTTC
. TRBJ1-5 TRBD1 TRBV2 CASSDRGLDNQPQHF TGCGCCAGCAGTGACAGGGGGCTCGACAATCAGCCCCAGCATTTT
. TRBJ1-2 . TRBV28 CASSQDRSHYGYTF TGTGCCAGCAGTCAGGACAGATCACACTATGGCTACACCTTC
few TRBJ2-1 . TRBV6-4 CASSDSLEAGNEQFF TGTGCCAGCAGTGACTCCTTGGAGGCCGGTAATGAGCAGTTCTTC
. TRBJ2-3 . TRBV2 CASTLRRLNTDTQYF TGTGCCAGCACCCTCCGACGACTCAACACAGATACGCAGTATTTT
. TRBJ2-5 TRBD2 TRBV5-1 CASSPGLAGGTQYF TGCGCCAGCAGCCCGGGACTAGCGGGGGGGACCCAGTACTTC
few TRBJ1-6 TRBD1 TRBV5-1 CASSFGDRSSYNSPLHF TGCGCCAGCAGCTTTGGGGACAGGAGCTCCTATAATTCACCCCTCCACTTT
. TRBJ1-1 . TRBV5-1 CASSLEQNTEAFF TGCGCCAGCAGCTTGGAACAAAACACTGAAGCTTTCTTT
. TRBJ2-2 TRBD1 TRBV6-5 CASRGTGVGTGELFF TGTGCCAGCAGGGGGACAGGGGTGGGCACCGGGGAGCTGTTTTTT
. TRBJ2-1 TRBD2 TRBV11-2 CASSTRGASGGAPYNEQFF TGTGCCAGCAGCACCCGAGGGGCTAGCGGGGGGGCCCCCTACAATGAGCAGTTCTTC
. TRBJ1-1 . TRBV4-2 CASSQSQDHLNTEAFF TGTGCCAGCAGCCAATCACAGGACCACCTGAACACTGAAGCTTTCTTT
. TRBJ2-2 TRBD2 TRBV11-1 CASSSLGLAGDGELFF TGTGCCAGCAGCTCCCTCGGGCTAGCGGGAGACGGGGAGCTGTTTTTT
. TRBJ1-5 TRBD1 TRBV2 CASSDASGGRGNQPQHF TGTGCCAGCTCCGATGCTTCAGGGGGCAGGGGCAATCAGCCCCAGCATTTT
. TRBJ2-3 . TRBV7-9 CASSLVALHTDTQYF TGTGCCAGCAGCTTAGTAGCGTTGCACACAGATACGCAGTATTTT
. TRBJ2-7 TRBD1 TRBV2 CASRGNRQGSYEQYF TGTGCCAGCAGGGGGAACCGACAGGGATCCTACGAGCAGTACTTC